Sequencing of this TCR beta chain was carried out in a study of shared clonotypes between healthy human individuals (dated by TCRdb to 2020 to 2021). Notes on the research overall: The cohort included three men and a couple of women between 18 and 49 years of age. For each donor, three plates each were used for CD4 naive and CD4 memory, two plates were used for CD8 naive, and one plate was used for CD8 memory. Different laboratories and diverse techniques were used to prepare libraries and sequence TCR repertoires, to increase sequencing depth and limit assay-specific biases. Leukapheresis yielded between about 0.94 and 8.9 billion PBMCs per donor. To estimate repertoire size and how much clonotype sharing occurs between individuals, the study deeply sequenced the blood TCR repertoires of five healthy adults.

Study-level results and caveats: The small number of donors limited the genetic and exposure-history diversity represented. Incomplete sequencing was indicated by rarefaction of sorted-subset datasets, despite the large sequencing depth. Higher generation probabilities were observed for clonotypes shared by all four sorted-subset donors than for non-shared clonotypes. Only blood was sampled, and tissue TCR repertoires likely differ from those in blood. Larger estimated clonotype richness was generally found for naive subsets than for memory subsets. Pairwise subsampling indicated that sequencing depth was expected to affect the degree of clonotype sharing among donors. When a handful of donors were compared, the shared fraction of clonotypes was around 5% for naive CD4, around 3.5% for naive CD8, about 2.4% for memory CD4, and 0.4% for memory CD8.

For this chain, trimming is 0 bases at the V end and 4 bases at the J end, and the number of junction bases without a gene match is 4. CDR1 SGHDT and CDR2 YYEEEE were looked up in the germline V gene. The CDR3 covers 14 residues, taking in both the cysteine and the phenylalanine. CDR3 DNA is the only sequence kept; it has 42 bases, read in frame from the first base. TCR CDR3 regions were amplified from genomic DNA by multiplex PCR using the deep immunoSEQ assay. Extracted genomic DNA from each cell subset was distributed evenly across all wells of several immunoSEQ 96-well plates, and each plate was treated as a replicate. For sorted subsets, about 200 ng genomic DNA, equal to approximately 30,000 T cell genomes, was loaded into each replicate PCR. Purified libraries were measured with a Qubit 3.0 fluorometer, size-checked on a Bioanalyzer 2100, and measured again with the KAPA Library Quantification kit. Every immunoSEQ 96-well plate was sequenced on a dedicated single-read 150-cycle Illumina NextSeq 550 flow cell. On the study's bioinformatics: Because only junctional sequences without quality scores were contained in the immunoSEQ output, filtering matching that applied to full-length reads could not be performed. Sequences were annotated with PyIR, a Python wrapper for IgBLAST v1.9, and V/J genes and CDR3 were assigned using IMGT germline references. Any read was removed if the V/J assignment was weak (E-value above 1e-6), the CDR3 was missing, or the read contained stop codons, out-of-frame junctions, or ambiguous translated residues. V3J clonotypes were defined by identical inferred V gene, J gene, and CDR3 amino acid sequence. To compute the percentage overlap between repertoires, the number of shared unique clonotypes was divided by the size of the smaller repertoire. Richness of each repertoire was evaluated using RTK rarefaction, the Chao1 estimator, and Recon v2.1 estimates of unobserved clonotypes. For all TCRbeta clonotypes obtained by the gDNA method from a handful of donors, generation probabilities were computed with OLGA. TCRdb obtained this table from immuneACCESS and retained in-frame rearrangements with V and J assigned. These tables miss some clones; where compared with another copy, unresolved V genes account for less than half of the shortfall, and the remainder is unexplained. That table supplies the V and J calls and clone size; D and trimming were determined from the DNA. The sample records nearly 600,000 clones, 95% to 96% of which are singletons. About 0.11% of the sample belongs to the ten largest clones.

CD8 naive samples consisted of CD45RO-negative cells that were positively selected for CCR7, yielding a CD45RA+CCR7+ population without TemRA cells. Donors were healthy HIV-negative adults with no recently reported acute infections or vaccinations. All donors were Caucasian adults living in Nashville, Tennessee, USA. After blood collection by leukapheresis, PBMCs were isolated using Ficoll-Histopaque density gradient centrifugation and then cryopreserved in the vapor phase of liquid nitrogen. Analytical flow cytometry was used to check the purity and quantity of every magnetically sorted T cell population. From each sorted fraction, genomic DNA was isolated and quantified by UV absorbance on a Nanodrop 2000c. As regards this clone: Its recognized antigen is unknown. No clone much larger than this one lies a single base away; base qualities are absent.

Recombination linked TRBV5-6 to TRBJ2-7; TRBD2 agrees with 7 junctional bases. Sequenced input: naive CD8+ T cells sorted from blood. Interpreted using the paper, the cell subset or site label stands for: CD45RA+CCR7+. The receptor comes from a woman aged 30 to 39 in good health. The CDR3 sequence is CASSLGGSRYEQYF. DNA sequence: TGTGCCAGCAGCTTGGGCGGGAGCAGGTACGAGCAGTACTTC.